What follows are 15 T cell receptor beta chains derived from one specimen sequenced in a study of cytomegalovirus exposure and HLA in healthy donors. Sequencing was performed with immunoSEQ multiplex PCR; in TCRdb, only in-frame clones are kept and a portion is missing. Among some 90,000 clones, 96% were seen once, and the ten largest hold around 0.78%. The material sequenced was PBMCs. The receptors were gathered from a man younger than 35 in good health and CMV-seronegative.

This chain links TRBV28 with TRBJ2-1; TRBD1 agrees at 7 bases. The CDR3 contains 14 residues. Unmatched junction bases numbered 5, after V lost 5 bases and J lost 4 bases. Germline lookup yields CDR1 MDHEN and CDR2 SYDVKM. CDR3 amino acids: CASSGRTGYNEQFF. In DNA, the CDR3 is TGTGCCAGCAGTGGTCGGACAGGATACAATGAGCAGTTCTTC.

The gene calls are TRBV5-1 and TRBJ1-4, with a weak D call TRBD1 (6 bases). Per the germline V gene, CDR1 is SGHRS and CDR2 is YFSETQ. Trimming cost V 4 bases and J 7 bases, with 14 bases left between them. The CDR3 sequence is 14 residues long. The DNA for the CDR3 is TGCGCCAGCAGCGCCCTTGGGGGCGTTGAAAAACTGTTTTTT. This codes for CASSALGGVEKLFF. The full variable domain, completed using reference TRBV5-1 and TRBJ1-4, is KAGVTQTPRYLIKTRGQQVTLSCSPISGHRSVSWYQQTPGQGLQFLFEYFSETQRNKGNFPGRFSGRQFSNSRSEMNVSTLELGDSALYLCASSALGGVEKLFFGSGTQLSVL.

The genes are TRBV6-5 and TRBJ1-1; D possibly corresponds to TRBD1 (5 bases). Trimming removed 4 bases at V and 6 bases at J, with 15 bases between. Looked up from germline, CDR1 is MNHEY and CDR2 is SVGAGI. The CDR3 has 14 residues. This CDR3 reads CASSSIGTFAEAFF. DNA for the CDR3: TGTGCCAGCAGTTCGATTGGGACTTTCGCTGAAGCTTTCTTT.

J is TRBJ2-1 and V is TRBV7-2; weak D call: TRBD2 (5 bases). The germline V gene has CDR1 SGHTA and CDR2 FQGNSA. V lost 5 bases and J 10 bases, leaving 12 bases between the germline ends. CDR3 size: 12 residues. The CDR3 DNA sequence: TGTGCCAGCAGCCCGGACCGCGGGGAGCAGTTCTTC. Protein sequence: CASSPDRGEQFF.

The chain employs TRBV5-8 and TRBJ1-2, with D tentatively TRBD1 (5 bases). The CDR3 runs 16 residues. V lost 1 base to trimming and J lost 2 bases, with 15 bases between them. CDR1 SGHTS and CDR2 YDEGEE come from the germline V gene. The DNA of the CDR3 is TGTGCCAGCAGCTTGCCGGCCGGGACTGCAAACTATGGCTACACCTTC. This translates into CASSLPAGTANYGYTF.

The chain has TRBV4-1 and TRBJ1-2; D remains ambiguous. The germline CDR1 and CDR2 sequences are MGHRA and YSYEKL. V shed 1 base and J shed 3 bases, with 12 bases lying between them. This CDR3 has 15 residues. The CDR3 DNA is TGCGCCAGCAGCCAAGGGCTAGGCGTTCACTATGGCTACACCTTC. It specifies CASSQGLGVHYGYTF.

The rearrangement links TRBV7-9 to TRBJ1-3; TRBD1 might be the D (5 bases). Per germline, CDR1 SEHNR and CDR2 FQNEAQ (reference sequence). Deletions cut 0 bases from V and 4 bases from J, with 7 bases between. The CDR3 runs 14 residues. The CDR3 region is CASSLAGAGNTIYF. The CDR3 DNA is TGTGCCAGCAGCTTAGCAGGGGCAGGAAACACCATATATTTT.

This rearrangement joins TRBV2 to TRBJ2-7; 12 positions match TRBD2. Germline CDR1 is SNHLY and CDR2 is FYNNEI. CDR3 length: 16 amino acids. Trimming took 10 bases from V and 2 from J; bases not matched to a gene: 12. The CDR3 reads CATTGKTSGRPYEQYF. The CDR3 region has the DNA TGTGCCACCACCGGGAAAACTAGCGGGAGGCCCTACGAGCAGTACTTC. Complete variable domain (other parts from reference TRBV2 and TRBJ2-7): EPEVTQTPSHQVTQMGQEVILRCVPISNHLYFYWYRQILGQKVEFLVSFYNNEISEKSEIFDDQFSVERPDGSNFTLKIRSTKLEDSAMYFCATTGKTSGRPYEQYFGPGTRLTVT.

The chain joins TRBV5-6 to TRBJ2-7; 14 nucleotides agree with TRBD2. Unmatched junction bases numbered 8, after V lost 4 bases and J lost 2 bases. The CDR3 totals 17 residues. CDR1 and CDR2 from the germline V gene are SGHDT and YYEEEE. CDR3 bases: TGTGCCAGCAGCGGTAGACTAGCGGGGGGGCTGGCCTACGAGCAGTACTTC. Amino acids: CASSGRLAGGLAYEQYF.

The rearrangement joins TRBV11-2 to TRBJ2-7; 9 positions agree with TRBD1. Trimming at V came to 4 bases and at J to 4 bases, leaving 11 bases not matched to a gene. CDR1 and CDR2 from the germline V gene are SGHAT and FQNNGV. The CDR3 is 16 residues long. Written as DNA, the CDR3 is TGTGCCAGCAGCTATGGGGCCCGGGACAGGGAGTACGAGCAGTACTTC. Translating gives CASSYGARDREYEQYF.

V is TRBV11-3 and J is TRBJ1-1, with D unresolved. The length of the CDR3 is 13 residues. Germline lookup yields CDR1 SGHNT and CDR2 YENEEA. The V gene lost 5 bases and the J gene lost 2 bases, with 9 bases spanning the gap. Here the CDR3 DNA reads TGTGCCAGCAGCCCGGACTCAAACACTGAAGCTTTCTTT. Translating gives CASSPDSNTEAFF.

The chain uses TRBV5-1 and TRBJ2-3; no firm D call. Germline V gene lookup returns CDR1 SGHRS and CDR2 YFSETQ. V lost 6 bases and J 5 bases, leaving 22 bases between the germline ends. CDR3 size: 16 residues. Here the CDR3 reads CASTFLPQTDGDTQYF. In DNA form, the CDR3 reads TGCGCCAGCACCTTCCTCCCGCAAACAGATGGAGATACGCAGTATTTT.

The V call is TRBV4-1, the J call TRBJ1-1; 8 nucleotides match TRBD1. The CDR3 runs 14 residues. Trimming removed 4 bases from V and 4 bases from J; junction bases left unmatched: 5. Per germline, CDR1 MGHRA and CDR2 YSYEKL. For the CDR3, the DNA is TGCGCCAGCAGCCTTTCCACAGGGGGCACTGAAGCTTTCTTT. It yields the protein CASSLSTGGTEAFF.

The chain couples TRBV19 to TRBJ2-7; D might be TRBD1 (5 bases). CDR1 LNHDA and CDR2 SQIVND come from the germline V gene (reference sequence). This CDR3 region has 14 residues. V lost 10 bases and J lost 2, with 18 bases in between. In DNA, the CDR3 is TGTGCCAAGTGGGGTTTAGTCAGGGCCTACGAGCAGTACTTC. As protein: CAKWGLVRAYEQYF.

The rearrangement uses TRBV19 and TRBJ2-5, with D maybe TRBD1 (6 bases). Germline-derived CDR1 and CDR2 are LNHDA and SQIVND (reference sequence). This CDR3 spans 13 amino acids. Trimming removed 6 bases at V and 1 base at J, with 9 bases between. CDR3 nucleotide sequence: TGTGCCAGTAGGAACAGGGCCCAAGAGACCCAGTACTTC. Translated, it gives CASRNRAQETQYF.